The present T cell receptor beta chain was sequenced within a study of blood T cell repertoires in COVID-19. The CDR3 sequence is 16 residues long. V shed 1 base and J 0 bases; nucleotides not matched to a gene: 4. CDR1 LGHDT and CDR2 YNNKEL come from the germline V gene (reference sequence). The table came from immunoSEQ multiplex PCR; TCRdb's copy has only in-frame clones and leaves some out. The sample holds roughly 100,000 clones, 75% to 95% seen once. The receptor comes from a man younger than 35 with acute or convalescent COVID-19. V is TRBV3-1 (or the pseudogene TRBV3-2) and J is TRBJ2-7; 9 bases are a match to TRBD2. Input material: peripheral blood. This CDR3 is CASSQGASGISYEQYF. The CDR3 coding sequence is TGTGCCAGCAGCCAAGGGGCTAGCGGGATCTCCTACGAGCAGTACTTC.